These 7 T cell receptor beta chains came from one sample sequenced in a study of technical replicates of blood from a few donors. The data were produced by immunoSEQ multiplex PCR, yet TCRdb's version contains in-frame clones alone and is incomplete. Here the sample spans roughly 90,000 clones, 80% to 95% being singletons. Material: T cells isolated from PBMCs. The receptor set was obtained from a human donor in good health.

The chain carries TRBV4-2 and TRBJ2-1, with D perhaps TRBD2 (6 bases). Between the trimmed V and J ends, which lost 4 bases and 0 bases, there was a span of 13 bases. CDR1 LGHNA and CDR2 YNFKEQ come from the germline V gene. The CDR3 is 16 residues long. CDR3 nucleotides: TGTGCCAGCAGCCGGGAGGCAGAAAACTCCTACAATGAGCAGTTCTTC. Its protein product is CASSREAENSYNEQFF.

The chain uses TRBV28 and TRBJ1-1; TRBD1 aligns across 9 bases. The CDR3 sequence is 15 residues long. Losses at the gene ends were 5 bases for V and 11 bases for J; bases not matched to a gene: 15. Germline assignment: CDR1 MDHEN and CDR2 SYDVKM. The CDR3 bases are TGTGCCAGCAGTACCCCGACAGGGGGGACCTCTTACGCTTTCTTT. This gives the protein CASSTPTGGTSYAFF.

The rearrangement uses TRBV28 and TRBJ2-5; D is uncertain. CDR1 is MDHEN and CDR2 is SYDVKM in the germline V gene. The CDR3 runs 11 residues. V lost 5 bases to trimming and J lost 2 bases, with 3 bases between them. CDR3: CASSVQETQYF. CDR3 DNA sequence: TGTGCCAGCAGTGTACAAGAGACCCAGTACTTC. Based on the CDR3 plus reference TRBV28 and TRBJ2-5, the full variable domain is DVKVTQSSRYLVKRTGEKVFLECVQDMDHENMFWYRQDPGLGLRLIYFSYDVKMKEKGDIPEGYSVSREKKERFSLILESASTNQTSMYLCASSVQETQYFGPGTRLLVL.

This clone was observed a few times. The V gene is TRBV19, the J gene TRBJ2-2; D is perhaps TRBD2 (5 bases). CDR1 is LNHDA and CDR2 is SQIVND in the germline V gene (reference sequence). This CDR3 has 14 amino acids. Trimming stripped 6 bases from V and 0 bases from J, with 8 bases between. The DNA of the CDR3 is TGTGCCAGTAGCTGGGGAGCGAACACCGGGGAGCTGTTTTTT. Its protein product is CASSWGANTGELFF.

The chain joins TRBV5-1 to TRBJ2-5; 10 bases fit TRBD2. CDR3 length: 15 residues. Germline V gives CDR1 SGHRS, CDR2 YFSETQ. The V and J ends lost 3 bases and 3 bases, in that order; junction bases with no gene match: 5. In DNA form, the CDR3 reads TGCGCCAGCAGCTCGGGACTAGCGTCAAAAGAGACCCAGTACTTC. Translating it yields CASSSGLASKETQYF.

The rearrangement joins TRBV27 to TRBJ2-3; 7 bases are shared with TRBD1. The CDR3 runs to 15 residues. V was clipped by 8 bases and J by 4 bases; unmatched bases: 12. Germline-derived CDR1 and CDR2 are MNHEY and SMNVEV (reference sequence). CDR3 loop: CASSRTQGVADTQYF. CDR3 bases: TGTGCCAGCTCTAGGACTCAGGGGGTCGCAGATACGCAGTATTTT.

The rearrangement uses TRBV10-3 and TRBJ1-5; D is uncertain. Germline V gene data show CDR1 as ENHRY and CDR2 as SYGVKD. With 6 bases removed from V and 0 bases from J, the gap between germline ends came to 9 bases. CDR3 size: 14 residues. Here the CDR3 reads CAIRSELSNQPQHF. CDR3 in DNA: TGTGCCATCAGATCGGAGCTTAGCAATCAGCCCCAGCATTTT.